This T cell receptor (beta chain) came from a study of T cell responses to AZD1222 COVID-19 vaccine. Findings and limits, study-wide: Unmutated variant regions are reportedly the target of nearly half of TCRs that are spike-specific. No day 14 peak samples; only post-peak repertoires were characterized.

The data were produced by immunoSEQ multiplex PCR, yet TCRdb's version contains in-frame clones alone and is incomplete. This repertoire shows about 110,000 clones, roughly 87% found once; its top ten account for approximately 4.3%. Germline CDR1 MDHEN, CDR2 SYDVKM. The CDR3 sequence is 17 residues long. Trimming cost V 0 bases and J 7 bases; bases outside gene matches: 13. About this clone itself: Its matching antigen is unknown.

The J gene is TRBJ2-7, the V gene TRBV28; 9 nucleotides agree with TRBD2. This clonotype originated in an adult in good health. Here the sequenced sample was peripheral blood, taken on day 0 of AZD1222 vaccination. In nucleotides, the CDR3 is TGTGCCAGCAGTTTATGGAATTTGGCGGGAGGGCCGGGTGAGCAGTACTTC. The encoded protein is CASSLWNLAGGPGEQYF.